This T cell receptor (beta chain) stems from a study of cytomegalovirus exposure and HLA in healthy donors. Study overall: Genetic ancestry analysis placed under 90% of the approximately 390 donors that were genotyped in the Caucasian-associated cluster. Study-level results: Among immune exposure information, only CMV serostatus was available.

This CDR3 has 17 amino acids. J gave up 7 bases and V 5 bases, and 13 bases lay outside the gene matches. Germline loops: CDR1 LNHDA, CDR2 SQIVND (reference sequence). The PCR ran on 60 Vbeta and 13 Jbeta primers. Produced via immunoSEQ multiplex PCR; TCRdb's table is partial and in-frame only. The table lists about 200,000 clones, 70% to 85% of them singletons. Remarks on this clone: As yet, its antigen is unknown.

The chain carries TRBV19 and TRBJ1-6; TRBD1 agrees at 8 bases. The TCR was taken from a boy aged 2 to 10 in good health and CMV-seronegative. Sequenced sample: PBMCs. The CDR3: CASSLTPRQGWNSPLHF. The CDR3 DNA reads TGTGCCAGTAGTTTAACACCAAGACAGGGGTGGAATTCACCCCTCCACTTT.